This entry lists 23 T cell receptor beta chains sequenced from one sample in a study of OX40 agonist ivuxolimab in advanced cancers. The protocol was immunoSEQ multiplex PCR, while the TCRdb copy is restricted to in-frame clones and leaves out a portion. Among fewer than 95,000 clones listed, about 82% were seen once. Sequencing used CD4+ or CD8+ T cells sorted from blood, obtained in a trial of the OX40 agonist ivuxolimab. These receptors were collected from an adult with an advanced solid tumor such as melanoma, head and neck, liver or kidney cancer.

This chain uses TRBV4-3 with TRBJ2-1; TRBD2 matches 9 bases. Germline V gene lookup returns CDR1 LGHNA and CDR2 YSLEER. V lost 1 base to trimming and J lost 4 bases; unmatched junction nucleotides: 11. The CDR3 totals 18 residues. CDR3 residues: CASSQGVAGALLYNEQFF. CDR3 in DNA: TGCGCCAGCAGCCAAGGGGTAGCGGGGGCCCTCTTATACAATGAGCAGTTCTTC.

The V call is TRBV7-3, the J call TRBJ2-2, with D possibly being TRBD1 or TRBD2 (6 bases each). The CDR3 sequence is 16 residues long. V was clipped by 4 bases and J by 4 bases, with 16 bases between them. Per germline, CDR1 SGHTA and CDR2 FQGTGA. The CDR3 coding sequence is TGTGCCAGCAGCTCCGTTGGCCGGGGGCGCACCGGGGAGCTGTTTTTT. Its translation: CASSSVGRGRTGELFF.

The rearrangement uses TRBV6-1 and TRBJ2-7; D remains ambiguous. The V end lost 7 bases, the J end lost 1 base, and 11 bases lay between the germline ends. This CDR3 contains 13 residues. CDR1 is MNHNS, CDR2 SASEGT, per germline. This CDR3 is CASTTSPSYEQYF. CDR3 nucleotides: TGTGCCAGCACTACCAGTCCTTCCTACGAGCAGTACTTC.

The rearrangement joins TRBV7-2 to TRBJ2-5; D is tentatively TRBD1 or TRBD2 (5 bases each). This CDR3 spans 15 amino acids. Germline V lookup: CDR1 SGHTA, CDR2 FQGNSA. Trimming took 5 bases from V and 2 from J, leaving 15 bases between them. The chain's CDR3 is CASSQGDRGQETQYF. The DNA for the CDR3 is TGTGCCAGCAGCCAAGGGGACCGCGGGCAAGAGACCCAGTACTTC.

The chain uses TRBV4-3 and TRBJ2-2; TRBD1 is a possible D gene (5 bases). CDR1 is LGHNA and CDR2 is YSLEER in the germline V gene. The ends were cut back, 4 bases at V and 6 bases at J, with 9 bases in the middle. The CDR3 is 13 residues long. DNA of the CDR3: TGCGCCAGCAGCCGACGCAGGGCCGGGGAGCTGTTTTTT. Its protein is CASSRRRAGELFF.

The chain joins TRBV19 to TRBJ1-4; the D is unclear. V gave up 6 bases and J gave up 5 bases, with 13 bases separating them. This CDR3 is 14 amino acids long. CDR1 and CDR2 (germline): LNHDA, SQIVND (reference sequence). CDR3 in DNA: TGTGCCAGTAGACCGGGCCTCGAAAATGAAAAACTGTTTTTT. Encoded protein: CASRPGLENEKLFF.

CDR3 region: CASSSGQHQETQYF. In DNA, the CDR3 is TGTGCCAGCAGCTCGGGACAGCACCAAGAGACCCAGTACTTC. V gene TRBV5-4 combines with J gene TRBJ2-5, with 7 bases that match TRBD1. The J segment lost 0 bases and the V segment lost 3 bases, leaving 2 bases of the junction unmatched. CDR3 length: 14 amino acids. CDR1 SGHNT and CDR2 YYREEE come from the germline V gene (reference sequence).

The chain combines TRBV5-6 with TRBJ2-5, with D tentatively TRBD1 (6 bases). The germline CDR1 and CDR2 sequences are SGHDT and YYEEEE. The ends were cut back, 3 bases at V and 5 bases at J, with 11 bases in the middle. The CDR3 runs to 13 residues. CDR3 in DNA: TGTGCCAGCAGCTACAACAGGGTTGAGACCCAGTACTTC. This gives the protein CASSYNRVETQYF.

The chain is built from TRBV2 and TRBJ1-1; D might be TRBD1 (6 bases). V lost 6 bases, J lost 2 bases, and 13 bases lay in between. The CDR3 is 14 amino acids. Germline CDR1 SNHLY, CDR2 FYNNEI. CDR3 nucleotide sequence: TGTGCCAGCAGCATTGGACAGATTAACACTGAAGCTTTCTTT. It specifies CASSIGQINTEAFF.

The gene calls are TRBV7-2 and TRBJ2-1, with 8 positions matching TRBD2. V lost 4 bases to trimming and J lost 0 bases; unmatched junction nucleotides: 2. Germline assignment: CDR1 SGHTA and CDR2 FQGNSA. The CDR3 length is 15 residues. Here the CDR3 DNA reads TGTGCCAGCAGCTCGGGGGGGAGCTCCTACAATGAGCAGTTCTTC. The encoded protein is CASSSGGSSYNEQFF.

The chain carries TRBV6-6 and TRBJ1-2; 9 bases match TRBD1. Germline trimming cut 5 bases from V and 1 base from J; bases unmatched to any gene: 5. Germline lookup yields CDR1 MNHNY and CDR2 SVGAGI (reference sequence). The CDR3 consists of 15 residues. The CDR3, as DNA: TGTGCCAGCAGTGACCGGGACAGGGATAACTATGGCTACACCTTC. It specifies CASSDRDRDNYGYTF.

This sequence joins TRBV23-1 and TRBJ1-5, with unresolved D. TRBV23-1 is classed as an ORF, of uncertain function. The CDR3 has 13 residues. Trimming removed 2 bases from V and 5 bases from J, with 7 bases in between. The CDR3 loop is CASSQDGDQPQHF. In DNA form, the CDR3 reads TGCGCCAGCAGTCAAGACGGTGATCAGCCCCAGCATTTT.

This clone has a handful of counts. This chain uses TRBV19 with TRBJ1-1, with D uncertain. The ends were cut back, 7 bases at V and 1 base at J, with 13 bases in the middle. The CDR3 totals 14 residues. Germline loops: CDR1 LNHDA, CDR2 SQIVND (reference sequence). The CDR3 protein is CASTPLGENTEAFF. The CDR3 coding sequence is TGTGCCAGTACCCCCCTGGGAGAGAACACTGAAGCTTTCTTT.

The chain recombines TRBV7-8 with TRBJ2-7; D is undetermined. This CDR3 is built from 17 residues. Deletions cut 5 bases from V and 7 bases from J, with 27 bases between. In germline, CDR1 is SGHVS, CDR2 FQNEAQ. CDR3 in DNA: TGTGCCAGCAGCCCCCCTAGGCGCTTCGCCCCAGTGGGGGAGCAGTACTTC. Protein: CASSPPRRFAPVGEQYF.

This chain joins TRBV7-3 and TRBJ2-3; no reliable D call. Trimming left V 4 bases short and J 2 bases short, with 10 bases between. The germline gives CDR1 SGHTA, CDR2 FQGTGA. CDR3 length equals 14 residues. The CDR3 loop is CASSSQGFTDTQYF. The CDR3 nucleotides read TGTGCCAGCAGCTCCCAAGGTTTCACAGATACGCAGTATTTT. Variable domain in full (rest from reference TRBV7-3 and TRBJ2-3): GAGVSQTPSNKVTEKGKYVELRCDPISGHTALYWYRQSLGQGPEFLIYFQGTGAADDSGLPNDRFFAVRPEGSVSTLKIQRTERGDSAVYLCASSSQGFTDTQYFGPGTRLTVL.

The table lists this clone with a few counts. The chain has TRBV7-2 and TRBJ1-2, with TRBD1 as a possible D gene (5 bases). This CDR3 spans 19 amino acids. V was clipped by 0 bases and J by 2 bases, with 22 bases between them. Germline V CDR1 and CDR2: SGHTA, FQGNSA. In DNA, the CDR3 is TGTGCCAGCAGCTTAGCCGGGCGGCAGGGAATCTCGACAAACTATGGCTACACCTTC. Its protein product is CASSLAGRQGISTNYGYTF.

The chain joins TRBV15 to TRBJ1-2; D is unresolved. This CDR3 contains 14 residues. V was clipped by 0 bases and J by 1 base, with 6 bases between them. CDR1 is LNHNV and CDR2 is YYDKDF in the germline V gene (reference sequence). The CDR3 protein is CATSRDRINYGYTF. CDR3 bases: TGTGCCACCAGCAGAGATCGGATTAACTATGGCTACACCTTC.

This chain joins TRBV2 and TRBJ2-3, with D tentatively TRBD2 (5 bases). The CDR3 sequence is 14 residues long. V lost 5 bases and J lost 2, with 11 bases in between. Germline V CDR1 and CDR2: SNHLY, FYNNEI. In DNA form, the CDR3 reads TGTGCCAGCAGTTCCCTGACTATCACAGATACGCAGTATTTT. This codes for CASSSLTITDTQYF.

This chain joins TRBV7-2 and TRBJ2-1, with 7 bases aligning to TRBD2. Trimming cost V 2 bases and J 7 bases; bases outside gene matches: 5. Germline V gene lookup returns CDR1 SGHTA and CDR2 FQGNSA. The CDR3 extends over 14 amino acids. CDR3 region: CASSLTGGQNEQFF. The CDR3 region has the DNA TGTGCCAGCAGCTTAACGGGGGGTCAAAATGAGCAGTTCTTC.

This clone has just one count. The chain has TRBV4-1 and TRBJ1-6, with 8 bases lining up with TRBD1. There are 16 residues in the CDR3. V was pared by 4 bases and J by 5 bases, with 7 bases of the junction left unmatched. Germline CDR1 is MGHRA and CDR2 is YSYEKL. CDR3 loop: CASSRQGQGDNSPLHF. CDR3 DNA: TGCGCCAGCAGCCGACAAGGACAGGGCGATAATTCACCCCTCCACTTT.

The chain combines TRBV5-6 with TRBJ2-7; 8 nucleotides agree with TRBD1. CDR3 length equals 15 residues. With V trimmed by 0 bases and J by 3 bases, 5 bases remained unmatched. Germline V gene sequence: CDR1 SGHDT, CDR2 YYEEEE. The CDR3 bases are TGTGCCAGCAGCTTGGGGGCAGGGGGCAGCTACGAGCAGTACTTC. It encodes CASSLGAGGSYEQYF.

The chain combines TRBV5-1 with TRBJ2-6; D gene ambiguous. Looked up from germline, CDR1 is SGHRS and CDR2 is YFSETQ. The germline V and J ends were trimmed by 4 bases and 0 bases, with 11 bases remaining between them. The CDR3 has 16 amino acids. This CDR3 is CASSPRTDSGANVLTF. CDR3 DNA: TGCGCCAGCAGCCCTAGGACGGACTCTGGGGCCAACGTCCTGACTTTC.

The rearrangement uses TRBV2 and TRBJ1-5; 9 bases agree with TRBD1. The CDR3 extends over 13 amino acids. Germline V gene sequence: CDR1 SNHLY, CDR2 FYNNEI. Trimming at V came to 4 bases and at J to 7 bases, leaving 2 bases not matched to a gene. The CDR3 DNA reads TGTGCCAGCAGTGGACAGGGGGGCCAGCCCCAGCATTTT. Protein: CASSGQGGQPQHF.